Presented here are 32 T cell receptor beta chains from one specimen sequenced in a study of blood T cell repertoires in COVID-19 (TCRdb year 2020). Libraries were constructed by the immunoSEQ multiplex PCR assay. TCRdb mirrors the immuneACCESS table, restricted to in-frame sequences. Some clones are absent from its copies; in checked studies, under half trace to an unresolved V gene, and the reason for the others is unknown. The sample profile shows 150,000 to 200,000 clones; 75% to 90% of them were found once. The ten largest make up 2.1% of the sample. Sample: peripheral blood. All receptors derive from a man between 70 and 80 years old with active or convalescent COVID-19.

V usage is TRBV27 and J usage is TRBJ2-1, with TRBD2 matching over 8 bases. This CDR3 has 13 residues. After removal of 4 bases from V and 8 bases from J, the junction contained 4 bases not matched to a gene. Germline loops: CDR1 MNHEY, CDR2 SMNVEV (reference sequence). The CDR3 nucleotides read TGTGCCAGCAGTTCGACTAGCGAAGATGAGCAGTTCTTC. Its protein product is CASSSTSEDEQFF.

The genes are TRBV7-9 and TRBJ2-1; 14 bases agree with TRBD2. The CDR3 sequence is 19 residues long. Germline lookup yields CDR1 SEHNR and CDR2 FQNEAQ (reference sequence). J lost 1 base, V lost 4 bases, and 9 bases had no gene match. The CDR3 DNA reads as TGTGCCAGCAGCTCCCTGGGGACTAGCGGGAGAGTTTCCTACAATGAGCAGTTCTTC. Its translation: CASSSLGTSGRVSYNEQFF.

This chain joins TRBV6-5 and TRBJ2-7, with TRBD2 identical over 8 bases. CDR1 MNHEY and CDR2 SVGAGI come from the germline V gene. The V segment lost 5 bases and the J segment 0 bases; nucleotides outside the gene matches: 6. The CDR3 is 15 amino acids. The CDR3 region is CASSTRGESSYEQYF. The CDR3 bases are TGTGCCAGCAGTACGCGGGGGGAGAGCTCCTACGAGCAGTACTTC.

In its sample, this clone was seen a few times. The chain employs TRBV2 and TRBJ2-4; the match to TRBD1 covers 7 bases. Losses at the gene ends were 6 bases for V and 5 bases for J; bases not matched to a gene: 4. The CDR3 has 13 residues. Germline V lookup: CDR1 SNHLY, CDR2 FYNNEI. As DNA, the CDR3 is TGTGCCAGCAGGAAAGACAGGGAAAACATTCAGTACTTC. Translating it yields CASRKDRENIQYF. Using reference TRBV2 and TRBJ2-4 for the parts outside the CDR3, the full variable domain is EPEVTQTPSHQVTQMGQEVILRCVPISNHLYFYWYRQILGQKVEFLVSFYNNEISEKSEIFDDQFSVERPDGSNFTLKIRSTKLEDSAMYFCASRKDRENIQYFGAGTRLSVL.

The CDR3 spells CASSFFPDSSGNTIYF. In DNA form, the CDR3 reads TGTGCCAGCAGCTTCTTCCCGGACAGCTCTGGAAACACCATATATTTT. This chain uses TRBV7-8 with TRBJ1-3; weak D call: TRBD1 (6 bases). CDR1 and CDR2 from the germline V gene are SGHVS and FQNEAQ. V was pared by 3 bases and J by 0 bases, with 12 bases between. The CDR3 length is 16 residues.

This chain joins TRBV6-5 and TRBJ2-1; weak D call: TRBD2 (5 bases). The CDR3 is 14 residues long. CDR1 and CDR2 (germline): MNHEY, SVGAGI. V lost 6 bases and J lost 0, with 9 bases in between. The CDR3 DNA reads as TGTGCCAGCAGGGGAGTGGGCTCCTACAATGAGCAGTTCTTC. It encodes CASRGVGSYNEQFF.

The CDR3 is CAIRSSGDEQYF. The CDR3 coding sequence is TGTGCCATCAGATCTAGCGGGGACGAGCAGTACTTC. V usage is TRBV10-3 and J usage is TRBJ2-7; TRBD2 agrees at 9 bases. The V gene end was trimmed by 6 bases and the J gene end by 5 bases; junction bases not matched to a gene: 2. CDR3 size: 12 residues. Germline values: CDR1 ENHRY, CDR2 SYGVKD.

The chain combines TRBV29-1 with TRBJ1-1; D is undetermined. CDR1 and CDR2 (germline): SQVTM, ANQGSEA. V dropped 7 bases and J dropped 5 bases, with 17 bases sitting between them. This CDR3 is built from 13 residues. CDR3 sequence: CSATRGSNTEAFF. CDR3 bases: TGCAGCGCTACCCGGGGAAGTAATACTGAAGCTTTCTTT.

The rearrangement links TRBV24-1 to TRBJ2-3, with D possibly matching TRBD1 (5 bases). V was clipped by 3 bases and J by 5 bases, with 11 bases between them. CDR3 size: 14 residues. The germline CDR1 and CDR2 sequences are KGHDR and SFDVKD. Here the CDR3 DNA reads TGTGCCACCAGTGATCGACGCAGGGAAGATACGCAGTATTTT. This translates into CATSDRRREDTQYF.

V usage is TRBV2 and J usage is TRBJ2-3; TRBD2 is a possible D gene (7 bases). Germline-derived CDR1 and CDR2 are SNHLY and FYNNEI. The ends were cut back, 8 bases at V and 2 bases at J, with 20 bases in the middle. The CDR3 runs to 16 residues. DNA of the CDR3: TGTGCCAGCTGCCCCTTGGGGGGGGGCTCCACAGATACGCAGTATTTT. Translated: CASCPLGGGSTDTQYF.

This sequence joins TRBV7-8 and TRBJ1-5, with unresolved D. With 10 bases removed from V and 4 bases from J, the gap between germline ends came to 20 bases. The CDR3 covers 15 residues. CDR1 is SGHVS and CDR2 is FQNEAQ in the germline V gene. The CDR3 DNA sequence: TGTGCCACCCACACCGGGAGGGAGGCGAATCAGCCCCAGCATTTT. Encoded protein: CATHTGREANQPQHF.

The chain has TRBV6-6 and TRBJ2-2; D might be TRBD1 (6 bases). CDR1 is MNHNY and CDR2 is SVGAGI in the germline V gene (reference sequence). The CDR3 extends over 13 amino acids. The V end lost 6 bases, the J end lost 7 bases, and 12 bases lay between the germline ends. CDR3 DNA: TGTGCCAGCAGCCCCACAGGGAACGGGGAGCTGTTTTTT. It encodes CASSPTGNGELFF.

A few counts support this clone. The V call is TRBV4-3, the J call TRBJ1-3; TRBD1 might be the D (5 bases). The CDR3 sequence is 17 residues long. Germline assignment: CDR1 LGHNA and CDR2 YSLEER. V lost 4 bases, J lost 4 bases, and 20 bases lay in between. CDR3 coding DNA: TGCGCCAGCAGCCTCGAGCGGGGCAACAGCCCAGGAAACACCATATATTTT. Residues: CASSLERGNSPGNTIYF.

V gene TRBV14 combines with J gene TRBJ2-7, with D tentatively TRBD1 (5 bases). Trimming took 2 bases from V and 2 from J, leaving 10 bases between them. Per germline, CDR1 SGHDN and CDR2 FVKESK. The CDR3 has 14 amino acids. The CDR3, as DNA: TGTGCCAGCAGCCAATTGGACAAAGCCTACGAGCAGTACTTC. This gives the protein CASSQLDKAYEQYF.

The genes are TRBV5-1 and TRBJ2-7, with D perhaps TRBD1 (5 bases). CDR3 length: 15 amino acids. Germline V gene data show CDR1 as SGHRS and CDR2 as YFSETQ. V was trimmed by 4 bases and J by 2 bases, leaving 16 bases between them. The CDR3 sequence is CASSKDTTKTYEQYF. The CDR3 bases are TGCGCCAGCAGCAAGGACACCACGAAGACCTACGAGCAGTACTTC.

This clone was counted a few times. The chain is built from TRBV19 and TRBJ2-5; D possibly corresponds to TRBD1 (6 bases). The CDR3 runs 12 residues. Between the trimmed V and J ends, which lost 4 bases and 5 bases, there was a span of 8 bases. The germline V gene has CDR1 LNHDA and CDR2 SQIVND (reference sequence). The CDR3: CASSNQGETQYF. The CDR3 region has the DNA TGTGCCAGTAGTAACCAGGGGGAGACCCAGTACTTC.

The chain employs TRBV25-1 and TRBJ1-1; 7 positions match TRBD1. The CDR3 sequence is 16 residues long. Germline V CDR1 and CDR2: MGHDK, SYGVNS. The V segment lost 2 bases and the J segment 5 bases; nucleotides outside the gene matches: 11. The CDR3 nucleotides are TGTGCCAGCAGTGAACGGGCGACAGGGACATTAACTGAAGCTTTCTTT. Encoded protein: CASSERATGTLTEAFF. Using reference TRBV25-1 and TRBJ1-1 for the parts outside the CDR3, the full variable domain is EADIYQTPRYLVIGTGKKITLECSQTMGHDKMYWYQQDPGMELHLIHYSYGVNSTEKGDLSSESTVSRIRTEHFPLTLESARPSHTSQYLCASSERATGTLTEAFFGQGTRLTVV.

The chain recombines TRBV5-1 with TRBJ1-1; 8 bases line up with TRBD1. This CDR3 is 16 amino acids long. V trimming: 4 bases; J trimming: 1 base; junction bases outside the gene matches: 9. Germline V lookup: CDR1 SGHRS, CDR2 YFSETQ. CDR3 nucleotides: TGCGCCAGCAGCCCGGGCAGGGGGCATCGGAACACTGAAGCTTTCTTT. Protein sequence: CASSPGRGHRNTEAFF.

The V gene is TRBV10-3, the J gene TRBJ1-2; 7 bases fit TRBD1. The CDR3 covers 14 residues. Germline lookup yields CDR1 ENHRY and CDR2 SYGVKD. Trimming removed 4 bases from V and 1 base from J; junction bases left unmatched: 3. The CDR3 loop reads CAISGTGVNYGYTF. In nucleotides, the CDR3 is TGTGCCATCAGTGGAACAGGGGTTAACTATGGCTACACCTTC.

The chain employs TRBV10-1 and TRBJ2-3; TRBD1 might be the D (6 bases). V lost 5 bases to trimming and J lost 1 base, with 13 bases between them. The CDR3 contains 15 residues. CDR1 is WNHNN, CDR2 SYGVQD, per germline (reference sequence). In nucleotides, the CDR3 is TGCGCCAGCAGTATGCAACAGGGAGGCACAGATACGCAGTATTTT. This sequence encodes CASSMQQGGTDTQYF.

This chain links TRBV5-1 with TRBJ2-7; 9 bases map to TRBD1. V lost 4 bases and J lost 6; bases outside the gene matches: 14. Germline lookup yields CDR1 SGHRS and CDR2 YFSETQ. CDR3 length: 16 amino acids. For the CDR3, the DNA is TGCGCCAGCAGCAGAAGACAGGGGGAAATCCCGATCGAGCAGTACTTC. Translated: CASSRRQGEIPIEQYF.

CDR3 loop: CAISEGRGTDTQYF. CDR3 nucleotides: TGTGCCATCAGTGAGGGCAGGGGCACAGATACGCAGTATTTT. The V call is TRBV10-3, the J call TRBJ2-3; a weak D match, TRBD1 (5 bases). CDR3 length: 14 amino acids. The germline CDR1 and CDR2 sequences are ENHRY and SYGVKD. V was trimmed by 2 bases and J by 1 base, leaving 7 bases between them.

V and J are TRBV5-4 and TRBJ2-7; 8 bases line up with TRBD1. The germline gives CDR1 SGHNT, CDR2 YYREEE (reference sequence). The CDR3 consists of 15 residues. The J segment lost 7 bases and the V segment lost 4 bases, leaving 13 bases of the junction unmatched. DNA for the CDR3: TGTGCCAGCAGCCCTACAGGGGGTTCCCTAGAGGAGCAGTACTTC. This codes for CASSPTGGSLEEQYF.

The genes are TRBV5-1 and TRBJ2-3; unclear D gene. Germline V lookup: CDR1 SGHRS, CDR2 YFSETQ. The CDR3 sequence is 13 residues long. Between the trimmed V and J ends, which lost 4 bases and 4 bases, there was a span of 10 bases. CDR3 residues: CASSHNSPDTQYF. In nucleotides, the CDR3 is TGCGCCAGCAGCCACAACAGCCCAGATACGCAGTATTTT.

The chain carries TRBV4-1 and TRBJ1-2; D not resolved. Germline V lookup: CDR1 MGHRA, CDR2 YSYEKL. Trimming shortened V by 4 bases and J by 0 bases, and 15 bases separated the two germline ends. The CDR3 spans 16 residues. For the CDR3, the DNA is TGCGCCAGCAGCCCTACACAGACCTACACTAACTATGGCTACACCTTC. Translating it yields CASSPTQTYTNYGYTF.

The table lists this clone with a count of one. The chain links TRBV19 to TRBJ1-1; D not resolved. The ends were cut back, 4 bases at V and 1 base at J, with 7 bases in the middle. Germline-derived CDR1 and CDR2 are LNHDA and SQIVND (reference sequence). The length of the CDR3 is 13 residues. The CDR3 loop is CASSNSRNTEAFF. CDR3 coding DNA: TGTGCCAGTAGTAACAGCCGGAACACTGAAGCTTTCTTT.

The chain recombines TRBV30 with TRBJ1-6; D not certain. The CDR3 consists of 13 residues. Per the germline V gene, CDR1 is GTSNPN and CDR2 is SVGIG (reference sequence). Trimming pared 1 base from V and 14 bases from J, leaving 15 bases between. CDR3 sequence (DNA): TGTGCCTGGAGTGATAACCCCGACTCAGCCCTCCACTTT. The encoded protein is CAWSDNPDSALHF.

The V and J genes are TRBV29-1 and TRBJ2-7; 8 bases fit TRBD2. The CDR3 is made up of 11 amino acids. The V gene end was trimmed by 7 bases and the J gene end by 7 bases; junction bases not matched to a gene: 6. From germline, CDR1 is SQVTM and CDR2 ANQGSEA. In DNA, the CDR3 is TGCAGCGCCCCGTCGGGGGGGGAGCAGTACTTC. Amino acid sequence: CSAPSGGEQYF.

This clone occurred once. Other DNA sequences in the same sample also yield this CDR3. The chain employs TRBV3-1 (or the pseudogene TRBV3-2) and TRBJ2-5, with 13 nucleotides matching TRBD2. This CDR3 comprises 15 residues. V lost 1 base to trimming and J lost 4 bases; unmatched junction nucleotides: 0. Germline-derived CDR1 and CDR2 are LGHDT and YNNKEL (reference sequence). The CDR3 sequence is CASSQGTSGRETQYF. The CDR3 DNA reads as TGTGCCAGCAGCCAAGGGACTAGCGGGAGAGAGACCCAGTACTTC.

The genes are TRBV2 and TRBJ1-2; possible D gene TRBD1, 5 bases. V was cut by 6 bases and J by 1 base, with 9 bases left in between. Germline V gives CDR1 SNHLY, CDR2 FYNNEI. This CDR3 is 13 amino acids long. CDR3: CASSVQVNYGYTF. The CDR3 DNA follows: TGTGCCAGCAGCGTACAGGTTAACTATGGCTACACCTTC.

The J gene is TRBJ2-5, the V gene TRBV5-1; no clear D. CDR3 length equals 12 residues. V was cut by 1 base and J by 5 bases, with 6 bases left in between. The germline V gene encodes CDR1 SGHRS and CDR2 YFSETQ. The CDR3 loop reads CASSLSLETQYF. The CDR3 coding sequence is TGCGCCAGCAGCTTGAGCCTTGAGACCCAGTACTTC.

The rearrangement uses TRBV6-2 or TRBV6-3 and TRBJ2-6; D gene ambiguous. This CDR3 has 15 amino acids. Germline V gives CDR1 MNHEY, CDR2 SVGEGT. The V gene lost 5 bases and the J gene lost 0 bases, with 8 bases spanning the gap. In DNA form, the CDR3 reads TGTGCCAGCAGTAAAACAGTCTCTGGGGCCAACGTCCTGACTTTC. Protein: CASSKTVSGANVLTF.